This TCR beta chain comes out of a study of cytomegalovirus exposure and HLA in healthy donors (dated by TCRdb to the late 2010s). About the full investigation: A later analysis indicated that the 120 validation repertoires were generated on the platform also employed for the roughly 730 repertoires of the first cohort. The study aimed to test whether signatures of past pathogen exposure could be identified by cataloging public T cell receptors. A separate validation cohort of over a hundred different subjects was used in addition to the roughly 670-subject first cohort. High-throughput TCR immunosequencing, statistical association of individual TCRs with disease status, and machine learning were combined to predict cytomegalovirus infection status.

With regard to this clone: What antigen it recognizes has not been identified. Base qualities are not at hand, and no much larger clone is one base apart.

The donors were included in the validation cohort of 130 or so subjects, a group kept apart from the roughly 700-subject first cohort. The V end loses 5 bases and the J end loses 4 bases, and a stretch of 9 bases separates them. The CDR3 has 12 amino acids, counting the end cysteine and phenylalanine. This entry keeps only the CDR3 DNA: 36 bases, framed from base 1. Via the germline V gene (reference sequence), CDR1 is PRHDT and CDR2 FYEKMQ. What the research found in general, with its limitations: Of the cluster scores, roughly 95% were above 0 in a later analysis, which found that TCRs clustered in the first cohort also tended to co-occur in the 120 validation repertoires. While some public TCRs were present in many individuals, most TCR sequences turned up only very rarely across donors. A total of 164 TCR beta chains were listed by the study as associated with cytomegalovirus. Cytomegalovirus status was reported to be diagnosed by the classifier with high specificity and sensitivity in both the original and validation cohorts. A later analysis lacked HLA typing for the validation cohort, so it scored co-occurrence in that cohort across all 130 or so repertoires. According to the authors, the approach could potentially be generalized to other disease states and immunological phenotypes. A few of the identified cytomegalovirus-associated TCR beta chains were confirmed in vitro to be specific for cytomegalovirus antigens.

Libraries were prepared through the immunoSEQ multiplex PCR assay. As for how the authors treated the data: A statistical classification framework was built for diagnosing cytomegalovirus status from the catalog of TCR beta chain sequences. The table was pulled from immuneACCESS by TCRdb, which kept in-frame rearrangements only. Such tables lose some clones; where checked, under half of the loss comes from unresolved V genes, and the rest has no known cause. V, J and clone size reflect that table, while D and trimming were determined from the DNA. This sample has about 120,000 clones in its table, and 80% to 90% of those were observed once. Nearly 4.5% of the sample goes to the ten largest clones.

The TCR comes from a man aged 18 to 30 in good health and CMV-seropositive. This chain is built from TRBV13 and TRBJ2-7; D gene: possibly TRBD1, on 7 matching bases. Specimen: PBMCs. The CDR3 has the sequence CASSQGGYEQYF. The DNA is TGTGCCAGCAGCCAGGGGGGATACGAGCAGTACTTC.